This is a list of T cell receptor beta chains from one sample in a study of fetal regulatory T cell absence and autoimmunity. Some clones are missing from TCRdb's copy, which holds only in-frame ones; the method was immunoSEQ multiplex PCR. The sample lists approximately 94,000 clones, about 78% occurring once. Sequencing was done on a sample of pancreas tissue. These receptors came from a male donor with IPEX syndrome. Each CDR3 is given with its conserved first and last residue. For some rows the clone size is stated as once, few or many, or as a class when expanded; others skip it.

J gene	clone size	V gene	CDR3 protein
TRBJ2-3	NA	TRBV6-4	CASRRLPSGNVTDTQYF
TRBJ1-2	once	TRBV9	CASSVGSGPGGYTF
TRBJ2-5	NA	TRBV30	CAWDREYETQYF
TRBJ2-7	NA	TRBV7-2	CASSPRTGEGQYF
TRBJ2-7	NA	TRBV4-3	CASSQDYGGPYEQYF
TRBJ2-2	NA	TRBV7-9	CASSFSGTGGAGELFF
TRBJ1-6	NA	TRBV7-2	CASSLEARYSPLHF
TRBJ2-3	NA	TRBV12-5	CASGLSGLFTDTQCF
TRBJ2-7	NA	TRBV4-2	CASSHTGTGNEQYF
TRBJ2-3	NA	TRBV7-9	CASSLSLKLEATDTQYF
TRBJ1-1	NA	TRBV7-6	CASSLGRGWNTEAFF
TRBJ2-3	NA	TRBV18	CASSPRGERGARNTQYF
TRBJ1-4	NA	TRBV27	CASSRGPKWEKLFF
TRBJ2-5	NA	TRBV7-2	CASSPDPRETQYF
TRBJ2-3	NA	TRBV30	CAWSVMASTDTQYF
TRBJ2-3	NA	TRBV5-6	CASGLTDTQYF
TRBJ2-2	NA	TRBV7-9	CASSLDKRRASTRELFF
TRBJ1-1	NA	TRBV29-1	CSVGDRGRMNTEAFF
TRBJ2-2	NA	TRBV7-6	CASSLGGTGELFF